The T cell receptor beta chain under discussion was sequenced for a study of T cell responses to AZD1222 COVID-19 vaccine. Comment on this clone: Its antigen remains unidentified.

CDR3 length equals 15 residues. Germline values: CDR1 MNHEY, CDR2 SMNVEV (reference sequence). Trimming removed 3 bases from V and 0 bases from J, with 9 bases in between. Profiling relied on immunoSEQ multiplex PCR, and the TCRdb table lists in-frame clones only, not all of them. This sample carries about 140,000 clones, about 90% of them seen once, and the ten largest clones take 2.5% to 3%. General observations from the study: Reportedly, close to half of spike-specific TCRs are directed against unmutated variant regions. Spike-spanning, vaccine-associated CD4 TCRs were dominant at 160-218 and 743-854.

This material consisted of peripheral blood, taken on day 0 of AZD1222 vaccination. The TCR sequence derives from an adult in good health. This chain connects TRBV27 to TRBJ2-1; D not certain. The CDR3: CASSFATSSYNEQFF. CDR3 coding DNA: TGTGCCAGCAGTTTCGCGACCAGCTCCTACAATGAGCAGTTCTTC.